This T cell receptor (beta chain) derives from a study of blood T cell repertoires in COVID-19. This clone was seen a handful of times. Some clones are missing from TCRdb's copy, which holds only in-frame ones; the method was immunoSEQ multiplex PCR. The sample yields about 16,000 clones, around 90% seen once. Germline values: CDR1 SGDLS, CDR2 YYNGEE. The CDR3 spans 15 residues. Trimming cost V 0 bases and J 5 bases, with 11 bases left between them. This chain joins TRBV9 and TRBJ2-2, with a possible D match to TRBD2 (7 bases). Sample: peripheral blood. This TCR derives from a man aged 55 to 70 with active COVID-19. CDR3 in amino acids: CASSVGGGPTGELFF. The CDR3 nucleotides are TGTGCCAGCAGCGTAGGCGGGGGCCCTACCGGGGAGCTGTTTTTT.